The 27 T cell receptor beta chains below were found in one sample sequenced in a study of T cell responses to AZD1222 COVID-19 vaccine. Generated by immunoSEQ multiplex PCR, the TCRdb table keeps only in-frame clones and is missing some. The table records about 120,000 clones, 85% to 90% of them present only once. Sample: peripheral blood, taken on day 0 of AZD1222 vaccination. The receptors stem from an adult in good health.

The V and J genes are TRBV29-1 and TRBJ1-4; 7 positions agree with TRBD1. Trimming took 1 base from V and 5 from J; bases not matched to a gene: 7. The germline V gene encodes CDR1 SQVTM and CDR2 ANQGSEA. The CDR3 length is 15 residues. In DNA form, the CDR3 reads TGCAGCGTTGAAGGGACCCGAGGGGGCAATGAAAAACTGTTTTTT. This codes for CSVEGTRGGNEKLFF.

The rearrangement joins TRBV7-2 to TRBJ2-7; 11 bases match TRBD2. The CDR3 sequence is 13 residues long. The trim removed 5 bases at V and 6 bases at J, leaving 3 bases unmatched. Germline V gives CDR1 SGHTA, CDR2 FQGNSA. The CDR3 loop is CASSRGLAGEQYF. CDR3 coding DNA: TGTGCCAGCAGCCGAGGACTAGCGGGCGAGCAGTACTTC.

The chain joins TRBV28 to TRBJ2-1; D is perhaps TRBD2 (7 bases). CDR1 and CDR2 from the germline V gene are MDHEN and SYDVKM. The length of the CDR3 is 14 residues. The V end was cut by 11 bases, the J end by 8 bases, with 22 bases between. This CDR3 is CAVLRGRERDEQFF. In nucleotides, the CDR3 is TGTGCCGTCCTGAGGGGGAGGGAAAGGGATGAGCAGTTCTTC.

The rearrangement uses TRBV11-2 and TRBJ1-3, with 7 positions matching TRBD1. CDR3 length: 14 amino acids. J lost 3 bases, V lost 6 bases, and 5 bases had no gene match. The germline V gene has CDR1 SGHAT and CDR2 FQNNGV. The CDR3 loop is CASSPTGHGNTIYF. DNA of the CDR3: TGTGCCAGCAGTCCGACAGGGCATGGAAACACCATATATTTT.

The chain's CDR3 is CASSYSGTAVGYGYTF. CDR3 in DNA: TGTGCCAGCAGTTACTCGGGAACAGCGGTGGGGTATGGCTACACCTTC. V usage is TRBV6-5 and J usage is TRBJ1-2, with no clear D. The CDR3 has 16 amino acids. Trimming shortened V by 0 bases and J by 5 bases, and 16 bases separated the two germline ends. Germline CDR1 is MNHEY and CDR2 is SVGAGI.

The chain joins TRBV5-6 to TRBJ2-3; D unclear. The V gene lost 0 bases and the J gene lost 3 bases, with 17 bases spanning the gap. CDR1 and CDR2 from the germline V gene are SGHDT and YYEEEE. The CDR3 runs 17 residues. CDR3 nucleotides: TGTGCCAGCAGCTTGGCCGGCCTGTCCAAAAGGACAGATACGCAGTATTTT. This sequence encodes CASSLAGLSKRTDTQYF.

V usage is TRBV7-9 and J usage is TRBJ2-1, with TRBD2 matching over 7 bases. The CDR3 runs to 17 residues. V was pared by 5 bases and J by 5 bases, with 15 bases of the junction left unmatched. Germline lookup yields CDR1 SEHNR and CDR2 FQNEAQ (reference sequence). DNA of the CDR3: TGTGCCAGCAGCCCTGGGACTGGCGGGAGAAGCGACAATGAGCAGTTCTTC. This sequence encodes CASSPGTGGRSDNEQFF.

The chain uses TRBV9 and TRBJ1-2; D remains ambiguous. The V gene's germline CDR1 is SGDLS and CDR2 YYNGEE. The CDR3 length is 14 residues. Trimming stripped 4 bases from V and 0 bases from J, with 10 bases between. CDR3 nucleotides: TGTGCCAGCAGCTCCGATCTATCTAACTATGGCTACACCTTC. It specifies CASSSDLSNYGYTF.

This sequence joins TRBV9 and TRBJ2-7, with a tentative D call TRBD2 (6 bases). Trimming removed 0 bases from V and 3 bases from J, with 13 bases in between. The germline gives CDR1 SGDLS, CDR2 YYNGEE. This CDR3 has 15 residues. In nucleotides, the CDR3 is TGTGCCAGCAGCGTAGATGGAGGGGCCGTCTACGAGCAGTACTTC. It codes for CASSVDGGAVYEQYF.

This chain connects TRBV7-9 to TRBJ1-4; D remains ambiguous. V lost 1 base and J lost 8, with 11 bases in between. The CDR3 spans 14 residues. Looked up from germline, CDR1 is SEHNR and CDR2 is FQNEAQ (reference sequence). CDR3 amino acids: CASSLDLQGEKLFF. CDR3 sequence (DNA): TGTGCCAGCAGCTTAGATCTGCAAGGAGAAAAACTGTTTTTT.

This clone was seen just once. V is TRBV11-2 and J is TRBJ1-3; the D gene is possibly TRBD1 (5 bases). The ends were cut back, 1 base at V and 5 bases at J, with 21 bases in the middle. This CDR3 has 18 amino acids. Germline assignment: CDR1 SGHAT and CDR2 FQNNGV. The DNA for the CDR3 is TGTGCCAGCAGCTTAGGCAGTCTCGGCGGGACCCGACGAAACACCATATATTTT. Protein product: CASSLGSLGGTRRNTIYF.

This sequence joins TRBV12-3 or TRBV12-4 and TRBJ2-5; tentatively, D is TRBD2 (6 bases). The CDR3 runs to 12 residues. V was shortened by 5 bases and J by 13 bases, with 17 bases between the two germline ends. CDR3 residues: CASSLPWGERYF. DNA of the CDR3: TGTGCCAGCAGTCTCCCATGGGGGGAGCGGTACTTC.

V gene TRBV5-1 combines with J gene TRBJ2-7; TRBD1 might be the D (6 bases). Trimming stripped 0 bases from V and 6 bases from J, with 13 bases between. The CDR3 has 14 amino acids. Looked up from germline, CDR1 is SGHRS and CDR2 is YFSETQ. CDR3 nucleotides: TGCGCCAGCAGCTTGGAGACAGGTTCGACCGAGCAGTACTTC. Amino acid sequence: CASSLETGSTEQYF.

The chain joins TRBV3-1 (or the pseudogene TRBV3-2) to TRBJ1-3; D unresolved. The CDR3 length is 14 residues. Trimming removed 1 base from V and 4 bases from J, with 8 bases in between. Germline V gene sequence: CDR1 LGHDT, CDR2 YNNKEL (reference sequence). The CDR3 spells CASSQGGPGNTIYF. In DNA, the CDR3 is TGTGCCAGCAGCCAAGGAGGGCCCGGAAACACCATATATTTT.

V and J are TRBV6-5 and TRBJ1-3; the D gene is possibly TRBD1 (5 bases). V was clipped by 4 bases and J by 0 bases, with 13 bases between them. Germline V CDR1 and CDR2: MNHEY, SVGAGI. This CDR3 region has 16 residues. The CDR3 nucleotides read TGTGCCAGCAGTTGGACACCGGATAACTCTGGAAACACCATATATTTT. Translated, it gives CASSWTPDNSGNTIYF.

The rearrangement links TRBV19 to TRBJ2-7, with D possibly being TRBD2 (5 bases). Between the trimmed V and J ends, which lost 4 bases and 0 bases, there was a span of 10 bases. CDR1 and CDR2 (germline): LNHDA, SQIVND (reference sequence). The CDR3 contains 14 residues. CDR3 residues: CASSTSGLSYEQYF. CDR3 in DNA: TGTGCCAGTAGTACCAGCGGACTCTCCTACGAGCAGTACTTC.

J is TRBJ2-7 and V is TRBV7-9; 9 bases match TRBD1. The CDR3 runs 16 residues. The V gene end was trimmed by 4 bases and the J gene end by 0 bases; junction bases not matched to a gene: 7. Germline V lookup: CDR1 SEHNR, CDR2 FQNEAQ (reference sequence). CDR3 sequence (DNA): TGTGCCAGCAGCTCGGCCGGGACAGGGAGCTCCTACGAGCAGTACTTC. Its translation: CASSSAGTGSSYEQYF.

This chain uses TRBV7-2 with TRBJ2-7; 7 bases are shared with TRBD1. With V trimmed by 5 bases and J by 0 bases, 10 bases remained unmatched. Germline CDR1 and CDR2: SGHTA and FQGNSA. The CDR3 is made up of 16 amino acids. In nucleotides, the CDR3 is TGTGCCAGCAGCACACCAAGACAGGGTAGCTCCTACGAGCAGTACTTC. This codes for CASSTPRQGSSYEQYF. Drawing the rest from reference TRBV7-2 and TRBJ2-7, the complete variable domain is GAGVSQSPSNKVTEKGKDVELRCDPISGHTALYWYRQSLGQGLEFLIYFQGNSAPDKSGLPSDRFSAERTGGSVSTLTIQRTQQEDSAVYLCASSTPRQGSSYEQYFGPGTRLTVT.

The rearrangement joins TRBV19 to TRBJ2-7, with D perhaps being TRBD1 or TRBD2 (5 bases each). This CDR3 comprises 14 residues. V lost 3 bases, J lost 5 bases, and 14 bases lay in between. From germline, CDR1 is LNHDA and CDR2 SQIVND (reference sequence). In DNA, the CDR3 is TGTGCCAGTAGTATTAACGTCAGGGAGAACGAGCAGTACTTC. Protein: CASSINVRENEQYF.

J is TRBJ1-1 and V is TRBV28, with a weak D call TRBD1 (5 bases). The CDR3 consists of 18 residues. Germline CDR1 MDHEN, CDR2 SYDVKM. Trimming cost V 3 bases and J 3 bases, with 23 bases left between them. CDR3 nucleotides: TGTGCCAGCAGTTTTCCCCTAGACCGCAGACAGACGGACACTGAAGCTTTCTTT. This encodes CASSFPLDRRQTDTEAFF.

This clone occurred once. The V call is TRBV14, the J call TRBJ2-3; 7 bases are a match to TRBD2. The V gene end was trimmed by 3 bases and the J gene end by 2 bases; junction bases not matched to a gene: 2. This CDR3 contains 14 residues. Per germline, CDR1 SGHDN and CDR2 FVKESK. As DNA, the CDR3 is TGTGCCAGCAGCCAGGGACTACACACAGATACGCAGTATTTT. Its translation is CASSQGLHTDTQYF.

This chain links TRBV7-2 with TRBJ2-3; the D gene is possibly TRBD2 (5 bases). V lost 5 bases and J 4 bases, leaving 10 bases between the germline ends. Germline CDR1 and CDR2: SGHTA and FQGNSA. There are 13 residues in the CDR3. The CDR3 loop is CASSVRGSDTQYF. In DNA form, the CDR3 reads TGTGCCAGCAGCGTCCGAGGGTCAGATACGCAGTATTTT.

The genes are TRBV10-3 and TRBJ1-4, with unresolved D. Germline V gene lookup returns CDR1 ENHRY and CDR2 SYGVKD. There are 13 residues in the CDR3. Trimming stripped 10 bases from V and 0 bases from J, with 9 bases between. The CDR3 loop reads CATKSATNEKLFF. The CDR3 nucleotides read TGTGCCACGAAGTCGGCAACTAATGAAAAACTGTTTTTT.

This sequence joins TRBV18 and TRBJ1-3; possible D gene TRBD1, 5 bases. This CDR3 contains 17 residues. V lost 3 bases and J lost 0, with 15 bases in between. Germline V gene sequence: CDR1 KGHSH, CDR2 LQKENI. The CDR3 sequence: CASSPIRTGLSGNTIYF. The CDR3 DNA reads as TGTGCCAGCTCACCGATTCGAACAGGCCTCTCTGGAAACACCATATATTTT.

This rearrangement joins TRBV19 to TRBJ1-5; perhaps TRBD1 as D (5 bases). Germline-derived CDR1 and CDR2 are LNHDA and SQIVND (reference sequence). Deletions cut 8 bases from V and 4 bases from J, with 12 bases between. The CDR3 runs 13 residues. The CDR3 DNA reads TGTGCCAGTCGAGACAGATCGAATCAGCCCCAGCATTTT. This encodes CASRDRSNQPQHF.

The V call is TRBV24-1, the J call TRBJ2-2; 7 bases line up with TRBD2. This CDR3 comprises 15 residues. The germline gives CDR1 KGHDR, CDR2 SFDVKD. V trimming: 4 bases; J trimming: 1 base; junction bases outside the gene matches: 2. The CDR3 is CATSEAGVNTGELFF. The CDR3, as DNA: TGTGCCACCAGTGAGGCGGGGGTGAACACCGGGGAGCTGTTTTTT.

This chain uses TRBV5-1 with TRBJ1-4; 8 bases match TRBD1. Trimming took 4 bases from V and 3 from J; bases not matched to a gene: 8. The CDR3 extends over 16 amino acids. Germline V gene lookup returns CDR1 SGHRS and CDR2 YFSETQ. The CDR3 loop is CASSEQGVGSNEKLFF. The DNA of the CDR3 is TGCGCCAGCAGCGAACAGGGGGTCGGCTCTAATGAAAAACTGTTTTTT.